This T cell receptor beta chain was identified during a study of OX40 agonist ivuxolimab in advanced cancers. Overall study: Cohort: 80% to 85% men, mean age around 55, aged about 20 to 79. General observations from the study: Among expanded peripheral T cells, antigen specificity went undetermined. The mean number of expanded clones was higher in CD8+ T cells than in CD4+.

On this clone itself: Its specificity is not known.

Patients were excluded for autoimmune disease history or systemic immunosuppression. The germline CDR1 and CDR2 sequences are SGHTA and FQGNSA. V was clipped by 2 bases and J by 0 bases, with 8 bases between them. The CDR3 has 16 amino acids. Method: immunoSEQ multiplex PCR; TCRdb's copy keeps in-frame clones and lacks some. The repertoire holds tens of thousands of clones, with roughly nine tenths as singletons. The gene calls are TRBV7-2 and TRBJ1-6; no clear D gene. The receptor was isolated from an adult with an advanced solid tumor such as melanoma, head and neck, liver or kidney cancer. The sequencing used CD4+ or CD8+ T cells sorted from blood, collected in a trial of the OX40 agonist ivuxolimab. CDR3 DNA sequence: TGTGCCAGCAGCTTATCGGCGTTCTCCTATAATTCACCCCTCCACTTT. As protein: CASSLSAFSYNSPLHF.